The 25 T cell receptor beta chains reported below all come from one sample, sequenced in a study of cytomegalovirus exposure and HLA in healthy donors. The PCR ran on 60 Vbeta and 13 Jbeta primers. TCRdb's table, derived via immunoSEQ multiplex PCR, lists solely in-frame clones and lacks some. Of around 100,000 clones in the sample, around four fifths were seen once. Sequenced: PBMCs. These receptors were collected from a male donor in good health and CMV-seropositive.

This clone was seen a handful of times. The V and J genes are TRBV30 and TRBJ1-1; the D gene is possibly TRBD1 (5 bases). The V gene lost 6 bases and the J gene lost 11 bases, with 16 bases spanning the gap. The CDR3 runs 11 residues. Per the germline V gene, CDR1 is GTSNPN and CDR2 is SVGIG (reference sequence). The CDR3 nucleotides are TGTGCCTGTGACCCCGGGACTACGGCTTTCTTT. Translated, it gives CACDPGTTAFF.

This clone was seen a handful of times. The chain recombines TRBV30 with TRBJ1-4, with D possibly being TRBD1 (5 bases). V was trimmed by 2 bases and J by 8 bases, leaving 12 bases between them. The V gene's germline CDR1 is GTSNPN and CDR2 SVGIG (reference sequence). The CDR3 spans 13 residues. CDR3 DNA sequence: TGTGCCTGGAGTCCCTCAGGGCGCGAAAAACTGTTTTTT. It translates to CAWSPSGREKLFF.

This clone was counted once. V and J are TRBV5-1 and TRBJ2-5; 7 positions agree with TRBD2. Losses at the gene ends were 4 bases for V and 5 bases for J; bases not matched to a gene: 8. The length of the CDR3 is 14 residues. The germline CDR1 and CDR2 sequences are SGHRS and YFSETQ. The CDR3 DNA is TGCGCCAGCAGCGCCGGACTAGAAACGGAGACCCAGTACTTC. It translates to CASSAGLETETQYF.

The chain carries TRBV19 and TRBJ2-2, with D possibly being TRBD1 (5 bases). The CDR3 has 14 amino acids. CDR1 is LNHDA, CDR2 SQIVND, per germline (reference sequence). Trimming removed 2 bases at V and 4 bases at J, with 8 bases between. The CDR3 is CASSITGPTGELFF. The CDR3 DNA follows: TGTGCCAGTAGTATAACAGGCCCCACCGGGGAGCTGTTTTTT.

About this clone: Germline is not matched at one junction end, which may reflect a read error. V gene TRBV18 combines with J gene TRBJ1-4; a weak D match, TRBD1 (6 bases). Germline-derived CDR1 and CDR2 are KGHSH and LQKENI. The CDR3 runs to 14 residues. The CDR3 nucleotides read TGTGCCAGCCCACCAGTCAGGGGAAATGAAAAACTGTTTTTT. Its protein product is CASPPVRGNEKLFF.

This clone was picked up a small number of times. Other DNA sequences within the sample encode an identical CDR3. The V gene is TRBV4-2, the J gene TRBJ2-5, with D possibly TRBD2 on 6 matching bases. The CDR3 is 15 residues long. Per germline, CDR1 LGHNA and CDR2 YNFKEQ. The V end lost 4 bases, the J end lost 4 bases, and 16 bases lay between the germline ends. The CDR3 is CASSPIPGRGETQYF. CDR3 DNA sequence: TGTGCCAGCAGCCCGATCCCCGGGAGAGGAGAGACCCAGTACTTC.

The chain carries TRBV6-5 and TRBJ1-2, with D uncertain. V was clipped by 3 bases and J by 1 base, with 12 bases between them. Germline V gene sequence: CDR1 MNHEY, CDR2 SVGAGI. The CDR3 spans 15 residues. CDR3 bases: TGTGCCAGCAGTTATTACTTTGGTGATAACTATGGCTACACCTTC. Its protein product is CASSYYFGDNYGYTF.

This clone has more than one count but fewer than ten. This chain uses TRBV6-5 with TRBJ2-3, with a tentative D call TRBD2 (5 bases). Trimming pared 6 bases from V and 7 bases from J, leaving 17 bases between. The CDR3 runs to 14 residues. Germline lookup yields CDR1 MNHEY and CDR2 SVGAGI. The CDR3 DNA sequence: TGTGCCAGCAGAATCCCGGGGTCATCAAATACGCAGTATTTT. Translation gives CASRIPGSSNTQYF.

The J gene is TRBJ2-1, the V gene TRBV27; D perhaps matches TRBD1 (6 bases). V lost 3 bases, J lost 0 bases, and 9 bases lay in between. CDR3 length equals 15 residues. Per the germline V gene, CDR1 is MNHEY and CDR2 is SMNVEV (reference sequence). Here the CDR3 DNA reads TGTGCCAGCAGTTTGGACAGTTTCTCCTACAATGAGCAGTTCTTC. It encodes CASSLDSFSYNEQFF.

The gene calls are TRBV2 and TRBJ2-1; D unclear. Germline assignment: CDR1 SNHLY and CDR2 FYNNEI. The CDR3 consists of 10 residues. Trimming left V 8 bases short and J 10 bases short, with 9 bases between. CDR3 sequence reads: CASRGREQFF. CDR3 DNA sequence: TGTGCCAGCCGAGGAAGAGAGCAGTTCTTC.

The CDR3 loop reads CASSSPGATNEKLFF. CDR3 nucleotide sequence: TGTGCCAGCAGTTCCCCAGGCGCAACTAATGAAAAACTGTTTTTT. The rearrangement joins TRBV27 to TRBJ1-4; no reliable D call. CDR3 length: 15 amino acids. Trimming left V 4 bases short and J 0 bases short, with 9 bases between. Germline CDR1 and CDR2: MNHEY and SMNVEV (reference sequence).

The chain recombines TRBV6-4 with TRBJ1-2, with D unclear. V lost 0 bases and J 9 bases, leaving 8 bases between the germline ends. CDR1 is MRHNA and CDR2 is SNTAGT in the germline V gene. The CDR3 has 12 amino acids. The CDR3 nucleotides read TGTGCCAGCAGTGACTCGGAGGGATGCTACACCTTC. This gives the protein CASSDSEGCYTF.

The rearrangement links TRBV9 to TRBJ2-1; TRBD2 aligns across 10 bases. This CDR3 region has 19 residues. Germline CDR1 SGDLS, CDR2 YYNGEE. After removal of 0 bases from V and 8 bases from J, the junction contained 17 bases not matched to a gene. The CDR3 loop is CASSVATPSTSGFYDEQFF. Written as DNA, the CDR3 is TGTGCCAGCAGCGTAGCTACCCCATCGACTAGCGGGTTCTATGATGAGCAGTTCTTC.

This clone was counted only a few times. CDR3 DNA: TGTGCCAGCAGCTTCGGGCAGGGGTTCTCAACCGGGGAGCTGTTTTTT. Translated: CASSFGQGFSTGELFF. V gene TRBV7-9 combines with J gene TRBJ2-2; D is possibly TRBD1 (6 bases). CDR1 and CDR2 (germline): SEHNR, FQNEAQ (reference sequence). The CDR3 runs 16 residues. V was cut by 3 bases and J by 5 bases, with 16 bases left in between.

There are a few counts of this clone. The CDR3 DNA is TGTGCCAGCAGGGGGGGGAACAATGAGCAGTTCTTC. It codes for CASRGGNNEQFF. The chain carries TRBV25-1 and TRBJ2-1; 7 bases are shared with TRBD2. J was trimmed by 5 bases and V by 6 bases; bases with no gene match: 1. Germline V gene lookup returns CDR1 MGHDK and CDR2 SYGVNS. The CDR3 runs to 12 residues.

Here the CDR3 reads CSVQGYSTNEKLFF. The CDR3 nucleotides read TGCAGCGTCCAGGGGTATTCAACTAATGAAAAACTGTTTTTT. V gene TRBV29-1 combines with J gene TRBJ1-4; tentatively, D is TRBD1 (6 bases). V shed 6 bases and J shed 0 bases, with 11 bases lying between them. Germline CDR1 reads SQVTM; CDR2 reads ANQGSEA. This CDR3 is 14 amino acids long. The full variable domain, with the rest looked up from reference TRBV29-1 and TRBJ1-4, is SAVISQKPSRDICQRGTSLTIQCQVDSQVTMMFWYRQQPGQSLTLIATANQGSEATYESGFVIDKFPISRPNLTFSTLTVSNMSPEDSSIYLCSVQGYSTNEKLFFGSGTQLSVL.

Only a few counts were recorded for this clone. Relative to the germline gene, one junction end is altered; a read error may explain this. V usage is TRBV19 and J usage is TRBJ1-5, with D maybe TRBD1 (5 bases). The CDR3 is 16 amino acids. CDR1 is LNHDA, CDR2 SQIVND, per germline (reference sequence). CDR3 in DNA: TGTGCCAGTAGTCTAGGGACCGTCTATAGCGATCAGCCCCAGCATTTT. Its translation is CASSLGTVYSDQPQHF.

The V call is TRBV29-1, the J call TRBJ2-7; possibly TRBD1 for D (5 bases). The V end was cut by 4 bases, the J end by 5 bases, with 9 bases between. The CDR3 has 11 residues. Germline V gives CDR1 SQVTM, CDR2 ANQGSEA. Here the CDR3 DNA reads TGCAGCGTTGTAAGGGGCCACGAGCAGTACTTC. Protein product: CSVVRGHEQYF.

The gene calls are TRBV10-1 and TRBJ1-2; the D gene is possibly TRBD1 (5 bases). In germline, CDR1 is WNHNN, CDR2 SYGVQD (reference sequence). This CDR3 contains 15 residues. Trimming cost V 1 base and J 7 bases, with 16 bases left between them. The CDR3 spells CASSECKRDQGGYTF. DNA for the CDR3: TGCGCCAGCAGTGAGTGTAAAAGGGATCAGGGTGGCTACACCTTC.

The rearrangement links TRBV7-2 to TRBJ2-7; 12 bases match TRBD2. J gave up 0 bases and V 4 bases, and 7 bases lay outside the gene matches. This CDR3 has 17 amino acids. Germline CDR1 reads SGHTA; CDR2 reads FQGNSA. The CDR3, as DNA: TGTGCCAGCAGCTCAAGACGGACTAGCGGGATCTCCTACGAGCAGTACTTC. Protein sequence: CASSSRRTSGISYEQYF.

There are a few counts of this clone. The chain has TRBV30 and TRBJ2-7, with D possibly being TRBD1 (5 bases). The CDR3 sequence is 11 residues long. V dropped 5 bases and J dropped 7 bases, with 12 bases sitting between them. The germline V gene encodes CDR1 GTSNPN and CDR2 SVGIG (reference sequence). CDR3 protein: CAWGQGLEQYF. The CDR3 nucleotides read TGTGCCTGGGGCCAGGGTCTAGAGCAGTACTTC. The whole variable domain, filled in from reference TRBV30 and TRBJ2-7, reads SQTIHQWPATLVQPVGSPLSLECTVEGTSNPNLYWYRQAAGRGLQLLFYSVGIGQISSEVPQNLSASRPQDRQFILSSKKLLLSDSGFYLCAWGQGLEQYFGPGTRLTVT.

The genes are TRBV29-1 and TRBJ1-1; TRBD1 might be the D (5 bases). This CDR3 is built from 14 residues. Germline assignment: CDR1 SQVTM and CDR2 ANQGSEA. The V end was cut by 4 bases, the J end by 4 bases, with 16 bases between. This chain's CDR3 is CSVAQVWGRTEAFF. In DNA, the CDR3 is TGCAGCGTTGCCCAGGTCTGGGGCCGCACTGAAGCTTTCTTT.

The chain carries TRBV19 and TRBJ1-1; a possible D gene is TRBD1 (5 bases). Trimming removed 8 bases from V and 2 bases from J, with 18 bases in between. The length of the CDR3 is 15 residues. Germline values: CDR1 LNHDA, CDR2 SQIVND (reference sequence). CDR3 bases: TGTGCCAGTGGTCCCAGCGCGGGGCCTAACACTGAAGCTTTCTTT. Translated: CASGPSAGPNTEAFF. Full variable domain (remainder filled in from reference TRBV19 and TRBJ1-1): DGGITQSPKYLFRKEGQNVTLSCEQNLNHDAMYWYRQDPGQGLRLIYYSQIVNDFQKGDIAEGYSVSREKKESFPLTVTSAQKNPTAFYLCASGPSAGPNTEAFFGQGTRLTVV.

This chain links TRBV11-2 with TRBJ2-7; D is perhaps TRBD1 (6 bases). The CDR3 totals 14 residues. CDR1 and CDR2 (germline): SGHAT, FQNNGV. V lost 4 bases and J lost 1, with 11 bases in between. CDR3 region: CASSSLTGSYEQYF. DNA of the CDR3: TGTGCCAGCAGCTCACTGACAGGATCCTACGAGCAGTACTTC. The full variable domain, its missing parts supplied by reference TRBV11-2 and TRBJ2-7, is EAGVAQSPRYKIIEKRQSVAFWCNPISGHATLYWYQQILGQGPKLLIQFQNNGVVDDSQLPKDRFSAERLKGVDSTLKIQPAKLEDSAVYLCASSSLTGSYEQYFGPGTRLTVT.

The chain carries TRBV28 and TRBJ1-2; 8 bases map to TRBD1. V was pared by 4 bases and J by 8 bases, with 9 bases of the junction left unmatched. CDR1 is MDHEN and CDR2 is SYDVKM in the germline V gene. This CDR3 is built from 14 residues. The CDR3 here is CASSSIGQGRGYTF. CDR3 sequence (DNA): TGTGCCAGCAGTTCTATTGGACAGGGACGGGGCTACACCTTC.